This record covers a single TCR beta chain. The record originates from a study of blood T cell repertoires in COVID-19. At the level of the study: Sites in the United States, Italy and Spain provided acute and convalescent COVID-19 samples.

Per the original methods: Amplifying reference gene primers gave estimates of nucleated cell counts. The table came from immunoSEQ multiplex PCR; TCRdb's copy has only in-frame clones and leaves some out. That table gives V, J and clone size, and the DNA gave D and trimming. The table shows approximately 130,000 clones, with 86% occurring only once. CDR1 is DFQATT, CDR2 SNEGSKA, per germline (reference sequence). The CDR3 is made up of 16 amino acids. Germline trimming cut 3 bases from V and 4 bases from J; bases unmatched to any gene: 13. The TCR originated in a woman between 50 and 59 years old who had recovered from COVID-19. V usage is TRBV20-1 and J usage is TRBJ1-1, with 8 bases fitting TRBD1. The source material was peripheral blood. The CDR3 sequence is CSASRLKTTGGTEAFF. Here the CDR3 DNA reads TGCAGTGCTAGTAGGTTGAAAACCACAGGGGGCACTGAAGCTTTCTTT.